This entry is about one T cell receptor beta chain. Which antigen it targets is not known. Base qualities are not recorded, but no much larger clone differs from it by a single base. Patients were selected on the basis of adequate residual fresh-frozen tumor tissue and more than two years of available survival data. An isocitrate dehydrogenase mutation was not carried by any of the glioblastoma patients, although molecular status was otherwise variable. PBMC were collected before vaccination, two weeks after the third vaccination, and at tumor progression when it occurred. The Qiagen DNeasy Blood extraction Kit was used to extract genomic DNA. The germline V gene (reference sequence) gives CDR1 as LNHDA and CDR2 as SQIVND. The trim is 5 bases for V and 4 bases for J, with a gap of 6 bases between the germline ends. From the cysteine up to the phenylalanine, the CDR3 has a length of 11 residues. CDR3 DNA only is kept here, 33 bases in frame from base 1.

The entry originates in a study of glioma-infiltrating T cells after dendritic cell vaccination listed by TCRdb under 2016. For the study in its entirety: Of the roughly 15 glioblastoma patients in the cohort, all drawn from Phase I and II dendritic cell vaccination trials, 9 were newly diagnosed and 6 had recurrent disease. Three intradermal dendritic cell vaccine injections were administered to patients at biweekly intervals in the arm below the axilla. Survival after dendritic cell vaccination was correlated with TCR sequencing metrics, including TIL content and tumor-blood repertoire overlap. Between 2003 and 2012, the patients were given dendritic cell vaccination pulsed with autologous tumor lysate. The vaccine consisted of monocyte-derived dendritic cells cultured less than nine days with IL-4 and GM-CSF, then pulsed overnight with autologous tumor lysate. In glioblastoma patients vaccinated with dendritic cells, deep sequencing of TCR beta CDR3 regions served to measure the amount of tumor-infiltrating lymphocytes and to compare repertoires between tumor and blood. Results and caveats for the whole study, not just this receptor: The three-group TCR overlap response model was described as speculative and requiring prospective validation. Longer time to progression and overall survival after dendritic cell vaccination were predicted by higher estimated pretreatment TIL content. TCR clonality showed no direct relationship with survival, which suggests that a diverse polyclonal response may be important. The cohort was small and heterogeneous, with few patients having full blood and tumor sets and even fewer initial-recurrent tumor pairs.

Using the immunoSEQ assay, TCRB CDR3 regions were amplified from approximately 2 micrograms of genomic DNA, or from all available DNA when less than that was on hand. The multiplex PCR employed 60 forward primers targeting TCR V beta segments and 13 reverse primers targeting J beta segments. Synthetic control templates were spiked into each sample at limiting dilution to estimate reads per starting template. Reads of 87 bp were generated by sequencing on the Illumina HiSeq System. On the authors' methods: PCR and sequencing errors were removed by merging closely related sequences with a nearest neighbor algorithm. TCR overlap was measured as the percentage of unique tumor TCR beta sequences that were also present in the peripheral blood of the same patient. The immuneACCESS repertoire file appears here via TCRdb, limited to in-frame rearrangements. These files lack a portion of the clones; in checked studies, under half of the deficit traces to unresolved V genes, and the cause of the others is not known. For V, J and clone size, that table is used; D and trimming come from the DNA. This sample holds some 70,000 clones; around 86% were observed only once. Over 8.5% of the sample is in the top ten clones.

The sequencing here drew on blood, taken before dendritic cell vaccination. This TCR derives from a human donor with glioblastoma. Recombination connected TRBV19 to TRBJ2-7, with the D gene not confidently named. The DNA reads TGTGCCAGTAGTCAAGAGTACGAGCAGTACTTC. Its amino acids are CASSQEYEQYF.